This T cell receptor beta chain was sequenced during a study of Graves' ophthalmopathy and Graves' hyperthyroidism (dated by TCRdb to about 2018). With regard to the full study: Peripheral blood was collected at initial diagnosis, prior to any treatment. To tell Graves' ophthalmopathy apart from Graves' hyperthyroidism, and to predict which patients would progress to ophthalmopathy, the study relied on TCR beta repertoire signatures. In total, around 130 blood samples were TCR-sequenced: fewer than 50 ophthalmopathy, 75 hyperthyroidism and about 17 hyperthyroidism-to-ophthalmopathy patients. A discovery set of 95 to 100 patients (approximately 45 ophthalmopathy, just over 55 stable hyperthyroidism) was enrolled to explore V-J signatures distinguishing ophthalmopathy from hyperthyroidism. An independent validation cohort was composed of 18 hyperthyroidism patients and approximately 15 patients who later progressed from hyperthyroidism to ophthalmopathy. In roughly 6 hyperthyroidism patients, the T-cell repertoires found in thyroid tissue were compared with those found in blood. After sampling, hyperthyroidism patients received methimazole starting at 30 mg daily, and ophthalmopathy patients received high-dose intravenous methylprednisolone. The roughly 91 discovery patients were randomly divided into training and test sets at a 7:3 ratio.

General conclusions and limits of the study: Among expanded thyroid clonotypes with frequency above 0.001, most also showed up in blood, which suggests that blood repertoires may reflect the thyroid immune response. In validation, the model predicted ophthalmopathy progression with more than 70% sensitivity and around 72% specificity; roughly 11 predicted patients were CT-confirmed with GO in a median of about 6.1 months. In cross-validation, the 13-signature model distinguished ophthalmopathy from stable hyperthyroidism with approximately 90% sensitivity and 81.08% specificity, while in the test set the corresponding values were about 79% and 69%. Sample size was not statistically predetermined, and group allocation was not concealed from the investigators.

A patient counted as having stable hyperthyroidism if there was no progression to ophthalmopathy within 18 months of follow-up. Hyperthyroidism patients were newly diagnosed, with disease duration under 2 months, and aged 18 to 65 years. Patients were excluded if they had other autoimmune diseases, uncontrolled infections, pregnancy or lactation. Clinical symptoms, serum thyroxine, TRAb, thyroid ultrasound and orbital computed tomography were used for diagnosis. Using Ficoll-Paque density gradient centrifugation, PBMCs were isolated from approximately 11 ml of fresh peripheral blood. Total RNA was extracted using Trizol reagent, and RNA quality was checked on an Agilent 2100 Bioanalyzer. V is pruned by 7 bases and J by 6 bases, leaving 5 bases of the junction without a gene match. Counted from cysteine to phenylalanine, this CDR3 has 13 amino acids. The retained sequence is limited to the CDR3, 39 bases, with the frame set at the first base. In the germline V gene, CDR1 corresponds to SGHRS and CDR2 to YFSETQ.

For repertoire sequencing, the TCR beta CDR3 regions were amplified from RNA transcripts. A first-round RT-PCR used HTBI primers with the Qiagen OneStep RT-PCR kit, followed by a second-round multiplex PCR, size selection and purification. Libraries were sequenced on an Illumina HiSeq2000 using paired-end 100 bp reads. The study's own analysis went as follows. SOAPnuke was used for read processing, and reads with adapters, uncalled bases, a mean Phred below 15, or no exact constant-primer or identifier match were discarded. COPE v1.2.5 was used to merge high-quality paired reads. Each unique nucleotide sequence was defined as a clonotype, and clonotypes were aligned to IMGT TRB V, D and J references with MiTCR v1.1. The analysis was limited to V-J combinations with a frequency above 0.0001, which together covered over 99% of the repertoires. For each V-J combination, a TCR clonal expansion and chaos score was defined as the ratio of F50 clonal expansion to chaos observed in the TCRdist matrix. Welch's t-statistics and random forest were used to narrow the features down to more than 10 V-J combinations, which were then fed into a naive Bayes classifier. The similarity between thyroid and blood repertoires was quantified using the Morisita-Horn index. TCRdb reanalyzed the raw reads on its own, using fastp at Q25 for trimming and MiXCR for clone calling, and kept in-frame beta chains. A single entry per CDR3 protein holds the most common genes and DNA from its merged rows. These V and J calls are TCRdb output, not the study's own analysis. For this sample there are just over 400,000 distinct CDR3 sequences; around 21% appear just once. Approximately 3.2% of the sample rests with the top ten.

This clonotype was counted at least ten times. What antigen it recognizes has not been identified. Base quality data are lacking; no much larger clone is found one base away. The TCR was taken from a woman between 18 and 30 years old with stable Graves' hyperthyroidism. Donor details come from another sample of the same person, matched by shared clones. Input material: peripheral blood. The chain is encoded by TRBV5-1 joined to TRBJ2-7, with 12 central nucleotides matching TRBD1. The sequenced DNA: TGCGCCAGCCAACCGGGACAGGGGGCCGAGCAGTACTTC. This is translated as CASQPGQGAEQYF.